The next 24 T cell receptor beta chains were all read from a single sample in a study of shared clonotypes between healthy human individuals. The assay was immunoSEQ multiplex PCR, and TCRdb's table has in-frame clones only and misses some. The repertoire has some 2.1 million clones, over 85% of them found once; the top ten carry 0.13%. Sequencing was carried out using naive CD4+ T cells sorted from blood. Stated subset: CD45RA+ positively selected. Receptors were obtained from a man aged 18 to 30 in good health.

The V gene is TRBV9, the J gene TRBJ2-1; D possibly corresponds to TRBD2 (6 bases). V was trimmed by 4 bases and J by 6 bases, leaving 20 bases between them. The CDR3 has 16 amino acids. Germline loops: CDR1 SGDLS, CDR2 YYNGEE. The CDR3 loop reads CASSPGPLASTNEQFF. For the CDR3, the DNA is TGTGCCAGCAGCCCAGGCCCACTAGCTTCTACCAATGAGCAGTTCTTC.

The chain joins TRBV29-1 to TRBJ2-3; D is undetermined. CDR1 and CDR2 (germline): SQVTM, ANQGSEA. The V and J ends lost 7 bases and 0 bases respectively, with 17 bases between them. The CDR3 has 15 amino acids. Here the CDR3 reads CSAVQHPDSTDTQYF. As DNA, the CDR3 is TGCAGCGCCGTACAACACCCCGATAGCACAGATACGCAGTATTTT.

The V and J genes are TRBV25-1 and TRBJ1-1; perhaps TRBD1 as D (5 bases). The germline V and J ends were trimmed by 7 bases and 1 base, with 10 bases remaining between them. The CDR3 totals 13 residues. Germline loops: CDR1 MGHDK, CDR2 SYGVNS. The CDR3 bases are TGTGCCAGCATGAGAGGGGCGAACACTGAAGCTTTCTTT. Translated: CASMRGANTEAFF.

This rearrangement joins TRBV6-5 to TRBJ2-1, with D perhaps TRBD2 (6 bases). Germline V gene data show CDR1 as MNHEY and CDR2 as SVGAGI. The CDR3 consists of 15 residues. With 2 bases removed from V and 4 bases from J, the gap between germline ends came to 12 bases. CDR3 in DNA: TGTGCCAGCAGTTACGATAGCGGCACTTACAATGAGCAGTTCTTC. Its translation: CASSYDSGTYNEQFF.

The CDR3 DNA follows: TGTGCCAGTAGTATTAGTAGGGTCTATAATCAGCCCCAGCATTTT. This codes for CASSISRVYNQPQHF. The genes are TRBV19 and TRBJ1-5; D unresolved. Germline CDR1 is LNHDA and CDR2 is SQIVND (reference sequence). The CDR3 contains 15 residues. V gave up 3 bases and J gave up 4 bases, with 13 bases separating them.

CDR3 sequence (DNA): TGTGCCAGCAGTTTATCTCAGGGAGAATGGGAGACCCAGTACTTC. This codes for CASSLSQGEWETQYF. J is TRBJ2-5 and V is TRBV28, with D perhaps assigned TRBD1 or TRBD2 (5 bases each). This CDR3 is built from 15 residues. Trimming removed 1 base at V and 5 bases at J, with 14 bases between. The germline CDR1 and CDR2 sequences are MDHEN and SYDVKM.

The CDR3 coding sequence is TGTGCCAGCTCACCAAGGGGACAGGAGAACACTGAAGCTTTCTTT. Its translation is CASSPRGQENTEAFF. The V call is TRBV18, the J call TRBJ1-1; 8 nucleotides align to TRBD1. Germline loops: CDR1 KGHSH, CDR2 LQKENI. CDR3 size: 15 residues. V was pared by 2 bases and J by 1 base, with 3 bases of the junction left unmatched.

The gene calls are TRBV10-3 and TRBJ2-2, with 9 positions matching TRBD2. CDR3 length: 16 residues. Germline lookup yields CDR1 ENHRY and CDR2 SYGVKD. V lost 5 bases, J lost 6 bases, and 10 bases stayed unmatched. DNA for the CDR3: TGTGCCATCAGTCGGTCGCGGGAGGGCCCAGCCGGGGAGCTGTTTTTT. Translating it yields CAISRSREGPAGELFF.

CDR3 residues: CASSRLLTPSGANVLTF. CDR3 nucleotide sequence: TGTGCCAGCTCCCGACTTCTAACCCCCTCTGGGGCCAACGTCCTGACTTTC. V is TRBV18 and J is TRBJ2-6; no clear D. Germline CDR1 reads KGHSH; CDR2 reads LQKENI. V dropped 6 bases and J dropped 0 bases, with 15 bases sitting between them. The CDR3 is made up of 17 amino acids.

On this clone itself: This same CDR3 is encoded by further DNA sequences in the sample. V is TRBV7-9 and J is TRBJ2-1, with unresolved D. The CDR3 covers 12 residues. CDR1 is SEHNR, CDR2 FQNEAQ, per germline (reference sequence). V lost 1 base, J lost 6 bases, and 4 bases lay in between. CDR3 in DNA: TGTGCCAGCAGCTTAGATCTCAATGAGCAGTTCTTC. Protein sequence: CASSLDLNEQFF.

The chain combines TRBV9 with TRBJ2-3; 8 bases fit TRBD1. This CDR3 comprises 15 residues. Germline CDR1 SGDLS, CDR2 YYNGEE. With 1 base clipped from V and 3 bases from J, the junction kept 4 bases outside the gene matches. The CDR3 region is CASSVRTGITDTQYF. DNA for the CDR3: TGTGCCAGCAGCGTAAGGACAGGGATAACAGATACGCAGTATTTT. Looking up the rest from reference TRBV9 and TRBJ2-3 gives the full variable domain: DSGVTQTPKHLITATGQRVTLRCSPRSGDLSVYWYQQSLDQGLQFLIQYYNGEERAKGNILERFSAQQFPDLHSELNLSSLELGDSALYFCASSVRTGITDTQYFGPGTRLTVL.

This chain uses TRBV6-1 with TRBJ2-1, with 7 bases aligning to TRBD1. The V segment lost 1 base and the J segment 2 bases; nucleotides outside the gene matches: 5. Germline assignment: CDR1 MNHNS and CDR2 SASEGT. This CDR3 spans 16 amino acids. The CDR3 loop reads CASSEVYTGAYNEQFF. The CDR3 DNA is TGTGCCAGCAGTGAAGTGTATACAGGGGCCTACAATGAGCAGTTCTTC.

The chain joins TRBV5-6 to TRBJ1-1; 7 nucleotides agree with TRBD1. Germline V gene sequence: CDR1 SGHDT, CDR2 YYEEEE. V lost 4 bases to trimming and J lost 5 bases; unmatched junction nucleotides: 8. The CDR3 is 14 amino acids. As DNA, the CDR3 is TGTGCCAGCAGCCCGGGGGCAGGGGGAACTGAAGCTTTCTTT. Amino acids: CASSPGAGGTEAFF. The entire variable domain, with the rest obtained from reference TRBV5-6 and TRBJ1-1, is as follows: DAGVTQSPTHLIKTRGQQVTLRCSPKSGHDTVSWYQQALGQGPQFIFQYYEEEERQRGNFPDRFSGHQFPNYSSELNVNALLLGDSALYLCASSPGAGGTEAFFGQGTRLTVV.

V gene TRBV14 combines with J gene TRBJ2-1; 9 bases match TRBD2. This CDR3 is built from 15 residues. V shed 1 base and J 6 bases; nucleotides not matched to a gene: 4. Germline CDR1 and CDR2: SGHDN and FVKESK. Here the CDR3 reads CASSQVQGLANEQFF. Here the CDR3 DNA reads TGTGCCAGCAGCCAAGTACAGGGACTAGCCAATGAGCAGTTCTTC.

J is TRBJ2-3 and V is TRBV27, with D maybe TRBD2 (5 bases). Germline CDR1 and CDR2: MNHEY and SMNVEV (reference sequence). The CDR3 is 15 residues long. V dropped 5 bases and J dropped 3 bases, with 15 bases sitting between them. The CDR3 coding sequence is TGTGCCAGCAGTATCCGGGGATTAGTGACAGATACGCAGTATTTT. Translating gives CASSIRGLVTDTQYF.

This clone has only one observation. The J gene is TRBJ2-2, the V gene TRBV6-1; D is ambiguous. Germline loops: CDR1 MNHNS, CDR2 SASEGT. The CDR3 contains 13 residues. V was shortened by 2 bases and J by 5 bases, with 6 bases between the two germline ends. For the CDR3, the DNA is TGTGCCAGCAGTGAATTTTCGACCGGGGAGCTGTTTTTT. Encoded protein: CASSEFSTGELFF.

This clone was seen a single time. The chain employs TRBV6-5 and TRBJ2-2; weak D call: TRBD1 (6 bases). CDR3 size: 15 residues. The germline V and J ends were trimmed by 1 base and 2 bases, with 8 bases remaining between them. Per germline, CDR1 MNHEY and CDR2 SVGAGI. The CDR3 DNA sequence: TGTGCCAGCAGTTACTGGGACACTAACACCGGGGAGCTGTTTTTT. Its translation: CASSYWDTNTGELFF.

Worth noting for this clone: One end of the junction does not line up with germline, which may come from a read error. The chain uses TRBV11-3 and TRBJ1-5; D is unresolved. CDR1 is SGHNT, CDR2 YENEEA, per germline. The CDR3 is 13 amino acids. The CDR3 nucleotides read TGTGCCAGCAGCTTAGACTCGGGTTTTCCAGGTAATTTT. It yields the protein CASSLDSGFPGNF.

Comments on this clone: The sample holds other DNA sequences that translate to the same CDR3. The CDR3 region is CASSGTVYGYTF. CDR3 DNA: TGTGCCAGTTCCGGGACGGTCTATGGCTACACCTTC. This rearrangement joins TRBV6-1 to TRBJ1-2, with D perhaps matching TRBD1 (5 bases). V was cut by 9 bases and J by 4 bases, with 12 bases left in between. Germline V CDR1 and CDR2: MNHNS, SASEGT. There are 12 residues in the CDR3.

The chain carries TRBV27 and TRBJ2-5; D is perhaps TRBD1 (5 bases). Trimming took 2 bases from V and 4 from J, leaving 14 bases between them. This CDR3 comprises 15 residues. Germline V lookup: CDR1 MNHEY, CDR2 SMNVEV (reference sequence). As DNA, the CDR3 is TGTGCCAGCAGTTTACTCCGGCAGGGCGGAGAGACCCAGTACTTC. This codes for CASSLLRQGGETQYF.

The V and J genes are TRBV29-1 and TRBJ2-1; 10 bases are shared with TRBD2. The V and J ends lost 6 bases and 0 bases, in that order; junction bases with no gene match: 14. The germline V gene encodes CDR1 SQVTM and CDR2 ANQGSEA. The CDR3 consists of 18 residues. Here the CDR3 reads CSVPSRLAGKSSYNEQFF. CDR3 DNA sequence: TGCAGCGTGCCCTCTCGACTAGCGGGTAAGAGCTCCTACAATGAGCAGTTCTTC.

CDR3 sequence reads: CASSPGASGYNEQFF. The CDR3 nucleotides read TGCGCCAGCAGCCCCGGGGCTAGCGGCTACAATGAGCAGTTCTTC. V usage is TRBV5-1 and J usage is TRBJ2-1; 7 nucleotides agree with TRBD2. From germline, CDR1 is SGHRS and CDR2 YFSETQ. After removal of 4 bases from V and 3 bases from J, the junction contained 7 bases not matched to a gene. The CDR3 runs to 15 residues. The whole variable domain, filled in from reference TRBV5-1 and TRBJ2-1, reads KAGVTQTPRYLIKTRGQQVTLSCSPISGHRSVSWYQQTPGQGLQFLFEYFSETQRNKGNFPGRFSGRQFSNSRSEMNVSTLELGDSALYLCASSPGASGYNEQFFGPGTRLTVL.

This clone was seen a single time. This rearrangement joins TRBV6-4 to TRBJ1-3; no clear D gene. Deletions cut 10 bases from V and 4 bases from J, with 5 bases between. Germline CDR1 is MRHNA and CDR2 is SNTAGT. The CDR3 loop spans 10 amino acids. This CDR3 reads CATSGNTIYF. The CDR3 bases are TGTGCCACCTCCGGAAACACCATATATTTT.

The rearrangement uses TRBV11-2 and TRBJ2-2, with 7 bases fitting TRBD2. The CDR3 consists of 17 residues. The V gene's germline CDR1 is SGHAT and CDR2 FQNNGV. The trim removed 0 bases at V and 8 bases at J, leaving 12 bases unmatched. The CDR3, as DNA: TGTGCCAGCAGCTTAGATGGGCTAGCGGTCCGCTCGGGGGAGCTGTTTTTT. Its translation: CASSLDGLAVRSGELFF.